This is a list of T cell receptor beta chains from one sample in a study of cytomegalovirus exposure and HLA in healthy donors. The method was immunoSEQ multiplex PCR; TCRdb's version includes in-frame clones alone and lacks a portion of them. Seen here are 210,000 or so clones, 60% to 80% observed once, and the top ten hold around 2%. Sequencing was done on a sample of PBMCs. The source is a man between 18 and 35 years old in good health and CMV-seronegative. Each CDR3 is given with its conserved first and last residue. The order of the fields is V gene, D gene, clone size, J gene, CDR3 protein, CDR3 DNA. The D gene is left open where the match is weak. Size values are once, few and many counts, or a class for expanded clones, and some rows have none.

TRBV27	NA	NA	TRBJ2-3	CASSTHTDTQYF	TGTGCCAGCAGTACACACACAGATACGCAGTATTTT
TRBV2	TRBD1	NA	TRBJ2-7	CASRGDRESYEQYF	TGTGCCAGCAGGGGGGACAGGGAATCCTACGAGCAGTACTTC
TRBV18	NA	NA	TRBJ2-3	CASSTTRDTQYF	TGTGCCAGCTCCACCACACGAGATACGCAGTATTTT
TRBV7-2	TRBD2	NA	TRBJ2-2	CASSFFSGGRTGELFF	TGTGCCAGCAGCTTCTTCTCGGGAGGGCGGACCGGGGAGCTGTTTTTT
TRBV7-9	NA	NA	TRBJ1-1	CSSTRAEGRNTEAFF	TGTTCCAGCACCCGTGCGGAGGGAAGGAACACTGAAGCTTTCTTT
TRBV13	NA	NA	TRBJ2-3	CASSPSEAFVDTQYF	TGTGCCAGCAGCCCGTCCGAGGCCTTTGTAGATACGCAGTATTTT
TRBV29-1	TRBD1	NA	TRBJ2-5	CSGGTGGETQYF	TGCAGCGGGGGGACAGGGGGAGAGACCCAGTACTTC
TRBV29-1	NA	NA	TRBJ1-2	CSVEDWAGEGYTF	TGCAGCGTTGAAGATTGGGCAGGTGAGGGCTACACCTTC
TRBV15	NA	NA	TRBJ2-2	CATSRGRGIGELFF	TGTGCCACCAGCAGAGGAAGGGGGATCGGGGAGCTGTTTTTT
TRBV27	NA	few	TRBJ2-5	CASSSFPQETQYF	TGTGCCAGCAGTTCGTTCCCGCAGGAGACCCAGTACTTC
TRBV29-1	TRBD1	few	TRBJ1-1	CSVDGTAGTEAFF	TGCAGCGTTGATGGGACAGCGGGCACTGAAGCTTTCTTT
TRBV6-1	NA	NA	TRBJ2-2	CASSALTTGELFF	TGTGCCAGCAGTGCCCTAACCACCGGGGAGCTGTTTTTT
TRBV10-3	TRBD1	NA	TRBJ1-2	CAISDGTGGSYGYTF	TGTGCCATCAGTGACGGGACAGGGGGAAGCTATGGCTACACCTTC
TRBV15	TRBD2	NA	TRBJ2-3	CATRAGAGRGTQYF	TGTGCCACCAGGGCGGGAGCGGGCCGGGGCACGCAGTATTTT
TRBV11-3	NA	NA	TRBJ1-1	CASSRNSGTEAFF	TGTGCCAGCAGCAGAAATTCGGGCACTGAAGCTTTCTTT
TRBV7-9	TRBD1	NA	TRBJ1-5	CASSLGGTGESQPQHF	TGTGCCAGCAGCTTAGGGGGGACAGGGGAAAGTCAGCCCCAGCATTTT
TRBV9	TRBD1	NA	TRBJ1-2	CASSPRGQGLSGYTF	TGTGCCAGCAGCCCCCGGGGACAGGGATTATCTGGCTACACCTTC
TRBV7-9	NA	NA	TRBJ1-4	CASSSIDRSNEKLFF	TGTGCCAGCAGCTCTATCGACAGGAGTAATGAAAAACTGTTTTTT
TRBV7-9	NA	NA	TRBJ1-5	CASDPIGQGTQHF	TGTGCCAGCGACCCAATTGGCCAGGGCACCCAGCATTTT
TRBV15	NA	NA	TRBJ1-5	CATKKGNQPQHF	TGTGCCACTAAGAAGGGGAATCAGCCCCAGCATTTT
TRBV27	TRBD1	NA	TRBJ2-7	CASSLGTGGKDEQYF	TGTGCCAGCAGTTTGGGGACAGGGGGCAAGGACGAGCAGTACTTC
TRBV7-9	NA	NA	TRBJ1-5	CASSLVSGDYSNQPQHF	TGTGCCAGCAGCTTAGTGTCAGGGGACTATAGCAATCAGCCCCAGCATTTT
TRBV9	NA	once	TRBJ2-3	CASSVAGGATSTDTQYF	TGTGCCAGCAGCGTAGCTGGGGGGGCCACTAGCACAGATACGCAGTATTTT
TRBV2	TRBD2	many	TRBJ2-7	CASSEEGGVEQYF	TGTGCCAGCAGTGAAGAGGGAGGGGTCGAGCAGTACTTC
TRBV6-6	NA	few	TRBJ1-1	CASRDSEAFF	TGTGCCAGCAGGGACAGTGAAGCTTTCTTT
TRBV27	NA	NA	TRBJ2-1	CASSLRENNEQFF	TGTGCCAGCAGTTTAAGAGAAAACAATGAGCAGTTCTTC
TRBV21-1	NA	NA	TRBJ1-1	CASSKVRTQGNTEAFF	TGTGCCAGCAGCAAAGTTAGGACGCAGGGGAACACTGAAGCTTTCTTT
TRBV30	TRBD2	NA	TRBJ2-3	CAWDYGGGPSDTQYF	TGTGCCTGGGACTACGGGGGGGGGCCCTCAGATACGCAGTATTTT
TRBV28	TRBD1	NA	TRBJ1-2	CASSGQAGYTF	TGTGCCAGCAGCGGACAGGCTGGCTACACCTTC
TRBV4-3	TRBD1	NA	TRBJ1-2	CASSQVGQGGYGYTF	TGCGCCAGCAGCCAGGTGGGACAGGGTGGCTATGGCTACACCTTC
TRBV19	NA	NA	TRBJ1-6	CASKERQDNSPLHF	TGTGCCAGTAAAGAACGCCAGGATAATTCACCCCTCCACTTT
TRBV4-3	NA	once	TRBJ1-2	CASSQGGGGGYTF	TGCGCCAGCAGCCAAGGTGGGGGCGGTGGCTACACCTTC
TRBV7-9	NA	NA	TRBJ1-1	CASSSTGVNTEAFF	TGTGCCAGCAGCTCGACAGGAGTGAACACTGAAGCTTTCTTT
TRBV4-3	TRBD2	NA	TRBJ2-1	CASSQGSYAGGPHNEQFF	TGCGCCAGCAGCCAAGGTTCATATGCGGGAGGGCCCCACAATGAGCAGTTCTTC
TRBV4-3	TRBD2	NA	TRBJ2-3	CASSQRRGGTDTQYF	TGCGCCAGCAGCCAACGGCGGGGGGGCACAGATACGCAGTATTTT
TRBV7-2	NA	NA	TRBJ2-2	CASSLVLGELFF	TGTGCCAGCAGCTTAGTACTGGGGGAGCTGTTTTTT
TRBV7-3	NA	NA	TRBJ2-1	CASSLPTNNEQFF	TGTGCCAGCAGCTTACCGACAAACAATGAGCAGTTCTTC
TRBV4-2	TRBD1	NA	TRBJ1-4	CASSPGQGTNEKLFF	TGTGCCAGCAGCCCCGGACAGGGGACTAATGAAAAACTGTTTTTT
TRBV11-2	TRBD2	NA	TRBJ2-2	CASSLTSGFAGELFF	TGTGCCAGCAGCTTAACTAGCGGGTTCGCCGGGGAGCTGTTTTTT
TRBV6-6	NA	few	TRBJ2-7	CASTPRGSLYEQYF	TGTGCCAGCACACCCAGGGGATCCCTCTACGAGCAGTACTTC
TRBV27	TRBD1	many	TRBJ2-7	CASSLTGRGSSYEQYF	TGTGCCAGCAGTTTAACGGGCAGGGGGAGCTCCTACGAGCAGTACTTC
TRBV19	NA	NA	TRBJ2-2	CASRTRVAGHQDGGLFF	TGTGCCAGTAGGACGAGGGTGGCAGGTCACCAAGACGGTGGGCTGTTTTTT
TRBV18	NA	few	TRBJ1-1	CASSLGGDGGYTEAFF	TGTGCCAGCTCTTTAGGGGGGGACGGCGGCTACACTGAAGCTTTCTTT
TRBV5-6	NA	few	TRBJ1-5	CASSLWGLGEANQPQHF	TGTGCCAGCAGCTTGTGGGGACTAGGGGAGGCTAATCAGCCCCAGCATTTT
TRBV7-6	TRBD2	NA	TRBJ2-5	CASRMSGRAETQYF	TGTGCCAGCAGGATGAGCGGGAGGGCCGAGACCCAGTACTTC
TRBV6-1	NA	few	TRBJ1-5	CASSHLLNQPQHF	TGTGCCAGCAGCCACTTGTTAAATCAGCCCCAGCATTTT
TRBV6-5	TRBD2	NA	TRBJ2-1	CASSYSPERGDNEQFF	TGTGCCAGCAGTTACTCTCCGGAGCGGGGCGACAATGAGCAGTTCTTC
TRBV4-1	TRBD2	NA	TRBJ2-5	CASSQERAGGDQETQYF	TGCGCCAGCAGCCAAGAACGAGCGGGAGGTGACCAAGAGACCCAGTACTTC
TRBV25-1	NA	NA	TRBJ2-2	CASTRFSGNTGELFF	TGTGCCAGCACTCGATTCTCCGGTAACACCGGGGAGCTGTTTTTT
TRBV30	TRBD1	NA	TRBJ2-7	CAWSVRGHEQYF	TGTGCCTGGAGTGTGAGGGGGCACGAGCAGTACTTC
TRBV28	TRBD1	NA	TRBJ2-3	CASSLYGTGYTDTQYF	TGTGCCAGCAGTTTATACGGGACAGGCTACACAGATACGCAGTATTTT